The next 4 T cell receptor beta chains were all read from a single sample in a study of cytomegalovirus exposure and HLA in healthy donors. It was with 60 Vbeta and 13 Jbeta primers that the PCR ran. Using immunoSEQ multiplex PCR, the repertoire was profiled, and TCRdb retains in-frame clones only, with some absent. The sample yields 90,000 to 100,000 clones, roughly 63% seen once. Material for sequencing was PBMCs. These receptors all stem from a boy between 10 and 17 years old in good health and CMV-seropositive.

The chain combines TRBV7-2 with TRBJ1-1; D may be TRBD1 (6 bases). From germline, CDR1 is SGHTA and CDR2 FQGNSA. The CDR3 covers 17 residues. Deletions cut 5 bases from V and 0 bases from J, with 19 bases between. The CDR3 region is CASSLWDTRYMNTEAFF. Written as DNA, the CDR3 is TGTGCCAGCAGCCTCTGGGACACTCGATACATGAACACTGAAGCTTTCTTT. Full variable domain (outside the CDR3, taken from reference TRBV7-2 and TRBJ1-1): GAGVSQSPSNKVTEKGKDVELRCDPISGHTALYWYRQSLGQGLEFLIYFQGNSAPDKSGLPSDRFSAERTGGSVSTLTIQRTQQEDSAVYLCASSLWDTRYMNTEAFFGQGTRLTVV.

This clone has a handful of counts. The chain employs TRBV5-1 and TRBJ2-1; TRBD2 matches at 12 bases. This CDR3 has 18 amino acids. The junction had 9 bases not matched to a gene; V was cut back by 0 bases and J by 5 bases. The germline gives CDR1 SGHRS, CDR2 YFSETQ. Here the CDR3 DNA reads TGCGCCAGCAGCTTGGGTACTAGCGGGGGGCTTAGCAACAATGAGCAGTTCTTC. This translates into CASSLGTSGGLSNNEQFF.

This CDR3 reads CASSLVRGSTDTQYF. The DNA of the CDR3 is TGCGCCAGCAGCCTAGTTAGGGGGAGCACAGATACGCAGTATTTT. The chain joins TRBV5-1 to TRBJ2-3, with a possible D match to TRBD1 (6 bases). The germline V gene has CDR1 SGHRS and CDR2 YFSETQ. Trimming took 4 bases from V and 0 from J, leaving 12 bases between them. CDR3 length equals 15 residues. The variable domain in full, with the rest retrieved from reference TRBV5-1 and TRBJ2-3, is KAGVTQTPRYLIKTRGQQVTLSCSPISGHRSVSWYQQTPGQGLQFLFEYFSETQRNKGNFPGRFSGRQFSNSRSEMNVSTLELGDSALYLCASSLVRGSTDTQYFGPGTRLTVL.

This rearrangement joins TRBV19 to TRBJ1-5; possible D gene TRBD1, 6 bases. The CDR3 has 13 amino acids. V was cut by 3 bases and J by 8 bases, with 11 bases left in between. Germline CDR1 reads LNHDA; CDR2 reads SQIVND (reference sequence). The CDR3 coding sequence is TGTGCCAGTAGTATTCTGGGGGCTGAGCCCCAGCATTTT. It specifies CASSILGAEPQHF.